The 24 T cell receptor beta chains given below trace back to one sample, sequenced in a study of a mutant IDH1 vaccine in newly diagnosed glioma. This table comes from immunoSEQ multiplex PCR, and its TCRdb copy is limited to in-frame clones, with some not included. The sample lists 35,000 to 40,000 clones, under 80% occurring once. Stated time point: baseline, week 1 (first vaccination visit). Treatment here: pre-vaccination baseline after standard-of-care therapy. The sequencing used PBMCs, collected from a glioma patient treated with radiotherapy, temozolomide or both. The source of these receptors is a man aged 40-50 years with glioma. Some clones in this sample may be carry-over from other donors' samples.

V and J are TRBV6-5 and TRBJ2-4; D remains ambiguous. This CDR3 comprises 12 residues. Trimming cost V 6 bases and J 4 bases, with 7 bases left between them. CDR1 MNHEY and CDR2 SVGAGI come from the germline V gene. CDR3: CASRSPKNIQYF. The CDR3 region has the DNA TGTGCCAGCAGGTCGCCGAAAAACATTCAGTACTTC.

The CDR3 loop reads CASSVVWAYNQPQHF. CDR3 DNA: TGTGCCAGCAGCGTAGTATGGGCATACAATCAGCCCCAGCATTTT. The V call is TRBV9, the J call TRBJ1-5, with unresolved D. CDR3 length equals 15 residues. Germline V gives CDR1 SGDLS, CDR2 YYNGEE. The ends were cut back, 0 bases at V and 3 bases at J, with 10 bases in the middle.

V gene TRBV4-1 combines with J gene TRBJ1-6; tentative D call: TRBD1 (5 bases). Germline CDR1 and CDR2: MGHRA and YSYEKL. V was shortened by 7 bases and J by 7 bases, with 20 bases between the two germline ends. The CDR3 is 16 residues long. The CDR3 loop reads CASTHRQGRMNSPLHF. In DNA form, the CDR3 reads TGCGCCAGCACCCACCGCCAGGGAAGAATGAATTCACCCCTCCACTTT.

The rearrangement links TRBV27 to TRBJ2-7; D is ambiguous. The CDR3 has 13 amino acids. Germline CDR1 is MNHEY and CDR2 is SMNVEV (reference sequence). Trimming removed 3 bases at V and 2 bases at J, with 8 bases between. CDR3 coding DNA: TGTGCCAGCAGTTTGACACCTACCTACGAGCAGTACTTC. Translating it yields CASSLTPTYEQYF.

The chain is built from TRBV6-6 and TRBJ1-1; tentative D call: TRBD1 (6 bases). This CDR3 region has 11 residues. Germline CDR1 is MNHNY and CDR2 is SVGAGI (reference sequence). V gave up 7 bases and J gave up 5 bases, with 8 bases separating them. As DNA, the CDR3 is TGTGCCAGCAACAGGGCTACTGAAGCTTTCTTT. Protein: CASNRATEAFF.

The chain joins TRBV2 to TRBJ1-4, with a possible D match to TRBD1 (5 bases). Germline CDR1 and CDR2: SNHLY and FYNNEI. The V end was cut by 4 bases, the J end by 6 bases, with 12 bases between. The CDR3 sequence is 14 residues long. CDR3 sequence reads: CASSGGGWDEKLFF. Here the CDR3 DNA reads TGTGCCAGCAGTGGGGGGGGATGGGATGAAAAACTGTTTTTT.

V gene TRBV4-1 combines with J gene TRBJ2-7; D is perhaps TRBD1 (5 bases). The CDR3 consists of 15 residues. In germline, CDR1 is MGHRA, CDR2 YSYEKL. The V and J ends lost 1 base and 5 bases respectively, with 15 bases between them. Here the CDR3 DNA reads TGCGCCAGCAGCCAAGGAATTGTCAGGGAAGACGAGCAGTACTTC. Translated: CASSQGIVREDEQYF.

The gene calls are TRBV6-6 and TRBJ1-5, with 7 bases aligning to TRBD1. Trimming removed 0 bases from V and 8 bases from J; junction bases left unmatched: 7. In germline, CDR1 is MNHNY, CDR2 SVGAGI (reference sequence). This CDR3 region has 15 residues. As DNA, the CDR3 is TGTGCCAGCAGTTACTCACGACAGGGATGGGAGCCCCAGCATTTT. The encoded protein is CASSYSRQGWEPQHF.

In its sample, this clone was seen a few times. The J gene is TRBJ2-4, the V gene TRBV19, with a weak D call TRBD1 (5 bases). The germline V and J ends were trimmed by 5 bases and 1 base, with 12 bases remaining between them. The CDR3 sequence is 15 residues long. Germline V lookup: CDR1 LNHDA, CDR2 SQIVND (reference sequence). The CDR3, as DNA: TGTGCCAGTAGTGTAGGGGTGAGGGCCAAAAACATTCAGTACTTC. This encodes CASSVGVRAKNIQYF. Drawing the rest from reference TRBV19 and TRBJ2-4, the complete variable domain is DGGITQSPKYLFRKEGQNVTLSCEQNLNHDAMYWYRQDPGQGLRLIYYSQIVNDFQKGDIAEGYSVSREKKESFPLTVTSAQKNPTAFYLCASSVGVRAKNIQYFGAGTRLSVL.

The chain uses TRBV10-3 and TRBJ2-7; D may be TRBD2 (6 bases). V lost 0 bases and J 7 bases, leaving 13 bases between the germline ends. CDR3 length: 14 amino acids. The V gene's germline CDR1 is ENHRY and CDR2 SYGVKD. The CDR3 protein is CAISESASAKEQYF. The CDR3 DNA is TGTGCCATCAGTGAGTCTGCTAGCGCGAAAGAGCAGTACTTC.

The chain joins TRBV10-3 to TRBJ2-5; 12 bases agree with TRBD2. Unmatched junction bases numbered 7, after V lost 0 bases and J lost 5 bases. The CDR3 has 17 residues. Germline-derived CDR1 and CDR2 are ENHRY and SYGVKD. This CDR3 reads CAISESASGGARETQYF. In DNA form, the CDR3 reads TGTGCCATCAGTGAGTCGGCTAGCGGGGGGGCGCGGGAGACCCAGTACTTC.

The rearrangement joins TRBV7-9 to TRBJ1-2; D is unclear. Trimming stripped 5 bases from V and 4 bases from J, with 11 bases between. CDR3 size: 13 residues. Germline V gives CDR1 SEHNR, CDR2 FQNEAQ (reference sequence). This CDR3 is CASSPPAGYGYTF. The CDR3 bases are TGTGCCAGCAGCCCCCCGGCGGGCTATGGCTACACCTTC.

The gene calls are TRBV14 and TRBJ1-1; D not certain. This CDR3 is 14 amino acids long. V lost 4 bases and J 11 bases, leaving 20 bases between the germline ends. CDR1 is SGHDN and CDR2 is FVKESK in the germline V gene. Written as DNA, the CDR3 is TGTGCCAGCAGCCGATTGAGACATAATACGGACGCTTTCTTT. Amino acid sequence: CASSRLRHNTDAFF.

V is TRBV9 and J is TRBJ2-1; weak D call: TRBD1 (7 bases). The CDR3 extends over 17 amino acids. V lost 0 bases and J lost 6, with 19 bases in between. Germline values: CDR1 SGDLS, CDR2 YYNGEE. The CDR3 bases are TGTGCCAGCAGCGTAGCTACTAGGGCAGGGGGGTCCAATGAGCAGTTCTTC. Its translation: CASSVATRAGGSNEQFF.

J is TRBJ1-6 and V is TRBV28, with 8 bases fitting TRBD1. CDR3 length: 15 residues. V lost 6 bases and J lost 8; bases outside the gene matches: 9. Germline V lookup: CDR1 MDHEN, CDR2 SYDVKM. The CDR3 reads CASRSAQGQDSPLHF. The CDR3 bases are TGTGCCAGCAGGTCAGCACAGGGACAGGATTCACCCCTCCACTTT.

The count of this clone is one. The chain uses TRBV30 and TRBJ1-3, with D perhaps TRBD1 (5 bases). Germline loops: CDR1 GTSNPN, CDR2 SVGIG (reference sequence). This CDR3 is built from 12 residues. With 7 bases removed from V and 0 bases from J, the gap between germline ends came to 7 bases. The DNA of the CDR3 is TGTGCCTCCGGACACTCTGGAAACACCATATATTTT. Protein: CASGHSGNTIYF.

This chain's CDR3 is CATSAVLQPNQPQHF. The CDR3, as DNA: TGTGCCACCAGCGCGGTATTACAACCCAATCAGCCCCAGCATTTT. The chain carries TRBV15 and TRBJ1-5; D is uncertain. CDR3 length: 15 amino acids. V dropped 5 bases and J dropped 3 bases, with 14 bases sitting between them. Germline CDR1 is LNHNV and CDR2 is YYDKDF (reference sequence).

V and J are TRBV28 and TRBJ1-2, with D perhaps TRBD1 (5 bases). Germline V gene data show CDR1 as MDHEN and CDR2 as SYDVKM. Trimming left V 1 base short and J 6 bases short, with 12 bases between. This CDR3 is 14 amino acids long. CDR3 nucleotide sequence: TGTGCCAGCAGTTTATTTGGGGCAGGGAATGGCTACACCTTC. Its protein is CASSLFGAGNGYTF.

CDR3 residues: CASSQVQGTGSSGNTIYF. The DNA of the CDR3 is TGCGCCAGCAGCCAAGTACAGGGGACAGGGAGCTCTGGAAACACCATATATTTT. The rearrangement joins TRBV4-1 to TRBJ1-3, with TRBD1 identical over 9 bases. Germline V gives CDR1 MGHRA, CDR2 YSYEKL. This CDR3 contains 18 residues. V shed 1 base and J 0 bases; nucleotides not matched to a gene: 7.

As to this clone: At one boundary the junction diverges from the germline segment, which might be a read error. V gene TRBV7-2 combines with J gene TRBJ2-7; perhaps TRBD1 as D (6 bases). This CDR3 spans 13 amino acids. CDR1 and CDR2 from the germline V gene are SGHTA and FQGNSA. The CDR3 loop is CASSLGGARGGNF. The CDR3 DNA follows: TGTGCCAGCAGCTTAGGTGGCGCCAGGGGTGGAAACTTC. Based on the CDR3 plus reference TRBV7-2 and TRBJ2-7, the full variable domain is GAGVSQSPSNKVTEKGKDVELRCDPISGHTALYWYRQSLGQGLEFLIYFQGNSAPDKSGLPSDRFSAERTGGSVSTLTIQRTQQEDSAVYLCASSLGGARGGNFGPGTRLTVT.

The V and J genes are TRBV28 and TRBJ1-5; weak D call: TRBD1 (5 bases). The CDR3 spans 16 residues. Germline V gives CDR1 MDHEN, CDR2 SYDVKM. The germline V and J ends were trimmed by 1 base and 2 bases, with 12 bases remaining between them. In DNA, the CDR3 is TGTGCCAGCAGTTTATCCCAGGGTTTGCGCAATCAGCCCCAGCATTTT. Its translation: CASSLSQGLRNQPQHF. Drawing the rest from reference TRBV28 and TRBJ1-5, the complete variable domain is DVKVTQSSRYLVKRTGEKVFLECVQDMDHENMFWYRQDPGLGLRLIYFSYDVKMKEKGDIPEGYSVSREKKERFSLILESASTNQTSMYLCASSLSQGLRNQPQHFGDGTRLSIL.

Remarks on this clone: The junction departs from germline at one end; a sequencing error may be responsible. The chain joins TRBV10-1 to TRBJ2-5; 10 bases are a match to TRBD2. The CDR3 loop spans 15 amino acids. The germline gives CDR1 WNHNN, CDR2 SYGVQD (reference sequence). The CDR3 DNA sequence: TGCGCCAGCAGTGAGAATAGCGGGGGGCAAGGGACCCAGTACTTC. Protein product: CASSENSGGQGTQYF.

Only a few counts were recorded for this clone. This rearrangement joins TRBV6-5 to TRBJ2-5; 11 bases are shared with TRBD2. Germline-derived CDR1 and CDR2 are MNHEY and SVGAGI. The CDR3 sequence is 14 residues long. The ends lost 5 bases at V and 5 bases at J; junction bases unmatched: 4. For the CDR3, the DNA is TGTGCCAGCAGTATAGCGGGGGGGCGGGAGACCCAGTACTTC. This encodes CASSIAGGRETQYF.

The rearrangement joins TRBV5-1 to TRBJ2-2; 9 nucleotides line up with TRBD2. V dropped 2 bases and J dropped 2; count of bases not matched to a gene: 4. The germline V gene encodes CDR1 SGHRS and CDR2 YFSETQ. The CDR3 consists of 16 residues. In nucleotides, the CDR3 is TGCGCCAGCAGCTTAATAGCGGGGGCAAACACCGGGGAGCTGTTTTTT. Residues: CASSLIAGANTGELFF.